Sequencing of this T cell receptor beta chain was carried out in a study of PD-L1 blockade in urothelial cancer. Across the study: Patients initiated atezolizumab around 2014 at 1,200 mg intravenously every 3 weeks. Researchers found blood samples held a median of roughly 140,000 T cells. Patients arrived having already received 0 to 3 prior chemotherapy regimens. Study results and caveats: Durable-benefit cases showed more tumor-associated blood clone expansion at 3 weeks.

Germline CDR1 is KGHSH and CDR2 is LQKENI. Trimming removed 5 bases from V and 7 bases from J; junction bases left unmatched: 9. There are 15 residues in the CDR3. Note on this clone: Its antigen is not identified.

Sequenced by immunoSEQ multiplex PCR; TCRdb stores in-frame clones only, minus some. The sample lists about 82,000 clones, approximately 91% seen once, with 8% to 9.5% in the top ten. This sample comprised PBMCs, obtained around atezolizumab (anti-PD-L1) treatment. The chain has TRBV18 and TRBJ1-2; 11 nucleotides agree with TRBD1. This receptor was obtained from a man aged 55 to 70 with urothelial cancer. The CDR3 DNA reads TGTGCCAGCTCAGTTCCGGGACAGGGGGTCGGTGGCTACACCTTC. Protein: CASSVPGQGVGGYTF. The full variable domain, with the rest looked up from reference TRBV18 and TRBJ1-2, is NAGVMQNPRHLVRRRGQEARLRCSPMKGHSHVYWYRQLPEEGLKFMVYLQKENIIDESGMPKERFSAEFPKEGPSILRIQQVVRGDSAAYFCASSVPGQGVGGYTFGSGTRLTVV.